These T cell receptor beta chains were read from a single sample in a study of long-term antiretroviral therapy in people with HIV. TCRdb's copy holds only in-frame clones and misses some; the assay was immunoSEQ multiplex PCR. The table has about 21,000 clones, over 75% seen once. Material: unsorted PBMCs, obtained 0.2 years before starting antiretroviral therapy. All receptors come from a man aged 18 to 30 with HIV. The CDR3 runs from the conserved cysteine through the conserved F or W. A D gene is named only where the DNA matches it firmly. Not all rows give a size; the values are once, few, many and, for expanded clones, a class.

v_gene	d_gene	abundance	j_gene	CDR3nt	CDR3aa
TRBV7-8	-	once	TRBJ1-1	TGTGCCAGCAGCTTAAAGGGCCGCGCTGAAGCTTTCTTT	CASSLKGRAEAFF
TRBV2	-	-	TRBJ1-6	TGTGCCAGCAGTGAGGGGAATTCACCCCTCCACTTT	CASSEGNSPLHF
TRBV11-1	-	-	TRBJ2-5	TGTGCCAGCAGCTTAGGGGTTATCGGAGAGACCCAGTACTTC	CASSLGVIGETQYF
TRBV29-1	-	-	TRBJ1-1	TGCAGCGTTGTACTGAACACTGAAGCTTTCTTT	CSVVLNTEAFF
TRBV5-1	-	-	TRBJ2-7	TGCGCCAGCAGCTTGGGGACGTCGGTAGAGGGGTCGTCCTACGAGCAGTACTTC	CASSLGTSVEGSSYEQYF
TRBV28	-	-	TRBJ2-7	TGTGCCAGCAGTTTATCCGAGGCCTACGAGCAGTACTTC	CASSLSEAYEQYF
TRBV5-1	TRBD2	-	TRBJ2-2	TGCGCCAGCAGCTTGCAGCCAGCGGGGGCCACGAACACCGGGGAGCTGTTTTTT	CASSLQPAGATNTGELFF
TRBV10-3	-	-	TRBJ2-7	TGTGCCATCAGTGAGTCGAAGCAGGGTTCTTTCTGGATGGAGCAGTACTTC	CAISESKQGSFWMEQYF
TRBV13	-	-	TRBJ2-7	TGTGCCAGCAGCCCCAAGTTACAGGGCTACGAGCAGTACTTC	CASSPKLQGYEQYF
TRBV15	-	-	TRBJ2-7	TGTGCCACCAGCTCCAAGGGGCACCCAGGCTACGAGCAGTACTTC	CATSSKGHPGYEQYF
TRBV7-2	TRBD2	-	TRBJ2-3	TGTGCCAGCAGCTTAGCCCAGCGACGGGGGGACGATACGCAGTATTTT	CASSLAQRRGDDTQYF
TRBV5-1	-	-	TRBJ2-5	TGCGCCAGCAGCTTGTATGAGACCCAGTACTTC	CASSLYETQYF
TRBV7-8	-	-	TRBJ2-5	TGTGCCAGCAGCTTAGACTCGGTTCTAGTCATGTTTGGGGAGACCCAGTACTTC	CASSLDSVLVMFGETQYF
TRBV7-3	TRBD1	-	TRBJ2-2	TGTGCCAGCAGCCTGAGCTTGACCGGACAGGGAGACACCGGGGAGCTGTTTTTT	CASSLSLTGQGDTGELFF
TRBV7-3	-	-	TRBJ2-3	TGTGCCAGCAGCTTAAACGGGGGGACACCGGGAGATACGCAGTATTTT	CASSLNGGTPGDTQYF
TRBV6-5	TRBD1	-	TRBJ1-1	TGTGCCAGCAGCCGAGGGACAGTGGGGTTCACTGAAGCTTTCTTT	CASSRGTVGFTEAFF
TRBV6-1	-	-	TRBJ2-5	TGTGCCAGCAGTCCCCCGGTCTTCCTTCAGACCCAGTACTTC	CASSPPVFLQTQYF
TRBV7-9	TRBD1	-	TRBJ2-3	TGTGCCAGCAGCTTAGTAGGGGGCGAGACAGATACGCAGTATTTT	CASSLVGGETDTQYF
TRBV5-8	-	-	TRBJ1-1	TGTGCCAGCTCGACCGGGGTGGGCACTGAAGCTTTCTTT	CASSTGVGTEAFF
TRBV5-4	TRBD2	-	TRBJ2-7	TGTGCCAGCAGCCGCCCGGGACTAGCGGGAGATTCGCGCGTTCACGAGCAGTACTTC	CASSRPGLAGDSRVHEQYF
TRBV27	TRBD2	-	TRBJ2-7	TGTGCCAGCAGTTCAGGACTAGCGGGGGGCTCCTACGAGCAGTACTTC	CASSSGLAGGSYEQYF
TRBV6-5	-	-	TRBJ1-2	TGTGCCAGCAGCTCCGGGAGCACCTATGGCTACACCTTC	CASSSGSTYGYTF
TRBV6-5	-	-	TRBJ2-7	TGTGCCAGCAGCCGCCAGAGGGGTCCCTACGAGCAGTACTTC	CASSRQRGPYEQYF
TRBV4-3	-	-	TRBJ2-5	TGCGCCAGCAGCCAAGAGAGGAGACCCCAAGAGACCCAGTACTTC	CASSQERRPQETQYF
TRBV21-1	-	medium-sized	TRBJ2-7	TGTGCCAGCAAGGACAGGGAAACGTCCTACGAGCAGTACTTC	CASKDRETSYEQYF
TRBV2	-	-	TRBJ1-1	TGTGCCAGCTCCGGTCTGCGGAACACTGAAGCTTTCTTT	CASSGLRNTEAFF